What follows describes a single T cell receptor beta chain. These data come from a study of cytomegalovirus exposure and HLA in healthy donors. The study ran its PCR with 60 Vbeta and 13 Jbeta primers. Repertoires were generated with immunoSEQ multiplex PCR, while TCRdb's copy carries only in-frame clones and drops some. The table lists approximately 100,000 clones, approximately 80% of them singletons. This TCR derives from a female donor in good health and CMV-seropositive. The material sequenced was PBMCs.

CDR3 protein: CASSPRNSQAAEAFF. The CDR3 coding sequence is TGCGCCAGCAGCCCACGAAATTCGCAAGCGGCTGAAGCTTTCTTT. The genes are TRBV5-1 and TRBJ1-1, with D unresolved. CDR1 and CDR2 (germline): SGHRS, YFSETQ. Trimming pared 4 bases from V and 6 bases from J, leaving 19 bases between. The CDR3 extends over 15 amino acids.